This T cell receptor beta chain was observed in a study of vaccination effects on CD4 cells after COVID-19. Study-wide context: Post-vaccine samples followed the second dose by a median of 72 days. Regarding the study as a whole: Late post-vaccination samples showed marked contraction of infection- and vaccine-induced clones.

Prior to sequencing, the ViraFEST assay stimulated PBMC with viral peptide pools, which expanded the antigen-specific CD4+ T cells. Cultured cells yielded isolated CD4+ T cells after around 10 days. Two doses of BNT162b2 or mRNA-1273 vaccine were administered to participants. According to the study, vaccine recipients showed no prior SARS-CoV-2 infection and negative nucleocapsid antibodies. A half-medium replacement with IL-2 medium was carried out on days 3 and 7. CDR1 LNHDA and CDR2 SQIVND come from the germline V gene (reference sequence). The V end lost 5 bases, the J end lost 5 bases, and 15 bases lay between the germline ends. This CDR3 region has 14 residues. Libraries were prepared by immunoSEQ multiplex PCR; TCRdb keeps only in-frame clonotypes and omits some of them. The sample has approximately 26,000 clones; 60% to 80% are singletons. On this clone: Its antigen is not identified.

The sequencing used CD4+ T cells from PBMCs cultured with SARS-CoV-2 spike peptides, collected after COVID-19 vaccination. This chain uses TRBV19 with TRBJ1-1, with D possibly matching TRBD1 (5 bases). The TCR comes from a human donor who received a COVID-19 vaccine. Some clones in this sample may be carry-over from other donors' samples. The CDR3 coding sequence is TGTGCCAGTAGTGCCCGAGGCAGGGAGACTGAAGCTTTCTTT. Translated, it gives CASSARGRETEAFF.